A selection of T cell receptor beta chains follows, all from one sample in a study of identical twins. TCRdb recomputed calls from the 5' RACE reads with MiXCR, one row per CDR3 protein. The sample lists 500,000 or so distinct CDR3 sequences, around 15% seen once, with more than 0.8% in the top ten. The same data also went into a second study, on yellow fever vaccine responses in identical twins.

Sequenced material: CD4+ T cells sorted from blood. These receptors were obtained from a woman between 18 and 30 years old in good health. The CDR3 runs from the conserved cysteine through the conserved F or W. The order of the fields is CDR3 protein, CDR3 DNA, D gene, J gene, V gene, CDR3 length, clone size. The D gene is left open where the match is weak. The size field is filled for only some rows; it gives once, few, many or a size class.

CATSLADYTDTQYF TGTGCCACCTCCCTAGCGGATTACACAGATACGCAGTATTTT TRBD2 TRBJ2-3 TRBV27 14 few
CASSFAGAQHEQFF TGTGCCAGCAGTTTTGCGGGGGCGCAACATGAGCAGTTCTTC . TRBJ2-1 TRBV27 14 few
CASSYGLAGGVTQYF TGTGCCAGCAGTTACGGACTAGCGGGAGGGGTTACGCAGTATTTT TRBD2 TRBJ2-3 TRBV6-2/TRBV6-3 15 few
CASSPYPGLAGGQDTQYF TGTGCCAGCAGTCCCTACCCCGGACTAGCGGGAGGGCAAGATACGCAGTATTTT TRBD2 TRBJ2-3 TRBV27 18 .
CASSGARGTNTGELFF TGTGCCAGCAGCGGGGCTAGGGGGACGAACACCGGGGAGCTGTTTTTT . TRBJ2-2 TRBV7-6 16 .
CASSQSQTQYF TGTGCCAGCAGCCAGTCCCAGACGCAGTATTTT . TRBJ2-3 TRBV3-1 11 .
CSALRSGRKSDTEAFF TGCAGTGCCCTCCGGTCTGGCAGGAAAAGTGACACTGAAGCTTTCTTT . TRBJ1-1 TRBV20-1 16 .
CATEARGVSYEQYF TGTGCCACCGAAGCCAGGGGAGTTTCCTACGAGCAGTACTTC . TRBJ2-7 TRBV10-3 14 few
CASKGTFTLDTQYF TGTGCCAGCAAGGGGACCTTTACTTTGGATACGCAGTATTTT . TRBJ2-3 TRBV28 14 few
CSADPVSLAAAYEQYF TGCAGCGCAGACCCCGTGTCCCTCGCTGCAGCCTACGAGCAGTACTTC . TRBJ2-7 TRBV29-1 16 .
CASSYSASGGTSTDTQYF TGTGCCAGCAGTTATAGTGCTAGCGGGGGGACTAGCACAGATACGCAGTATTTT TRBD2 TRBJ2-3 TRBV6-5 18 few
CASGHPQGLAGTETQYF TGTGCCAGCGGCCACCCCCAGGGACTAGCGGGGACTGAGACCCAGTACTTC TRBD2 TRBJ2-5 TRBV7-2 17 few
CASSREGSSYEQYF TGTGCCAGCAGCCGCGAGGGAAGCTCCTACGAGCAGTACTTC . TRBJ2-7 TRBV12-3/TRBV12-4 14 .
CASSLGSSGGADTQYF TGCGCCAGCAGCTTGGGTTCTAGCGGGGGGGCAGATACGCAGTATTTT TRBD2 TRBJ2-3 TRBV5-1 16 .
CASSQGDYRSLQETQYF TGTGCCAGCAGCCAAGGGGACTATCGGAGCTTACAAGAGACCCAGTACTTC TRBD2 TRBJ2-5 TRBV3-1 17 few
CASSLAGRKNYEQYF TGTGCCAGCAGCTTGGCCGGGAGGAAGAACTACGAGCAGTACTTC TRBD2 TRBJ2-7 TRBV5-6 15 .
CSAREPGTSNTEELFF TGCAGTGCTAGAGAACCCGGGACTAGCAACACCGAGGAGCTGTTTTTT TRBD2 TRBJ2-2 TRBV20-1 16 .
CASSPAGGRSFPQYF TGTGCCAGCAGTCCAGCGGGGGGGCGTAGTTTCCCGCAGTATTTT TRBD2 TRBJ2-3 TRBV7-9 15 .
CATSTNQGGGEQFF TGTGCCACCAGCACTAACCAGGGGGGAGGTGAGCAGTTCTTC . TRBJ2-1 TRBV15 14 many
CASSPLAQAYEQYF TGTGCCAGCTCACCATTAGCCCAGGCCTACGAGCAGTACTTC . TRBJ2-7 TRBV18 14 .
CASSEREKGPAGELFF TGTGCCAGCAGTGAAAGGGAAAAGGGACCGGCCGGGGAGCTGTTTTTT . TRBJ2-2 TRBV25-1 16 .
CATSREKGIYEQYF TGTGCCACCAGCAGAGAAAAGGGAATCTACGAGCAGTACTTC . TRBJ2-7 TRBV15 14 many